This passage covers 20 T cell receptor beta chains from one sample sequenced in a study of cytomegalovirus exposure and HLA in healthy donors. In the PCR, 60 Vbeta and 13 Jbeta primers were used. Method: immunoSEQ multiplex PCR; TCRdb's copy keeps in-frame clones and lacks some. The data hold fewer than 250,000 clones, with approximately 86% observed a single time. Source material: PBMCs. The receptors were sampled from a woman aged 18-29 years in good health and CMV-seronegative.

This clone was recorded only once. The V gene is TRBV2, the J gene TRBJ2-1; TRBD1 aligns across 7 bases. Trimming cost V 8 bases and J 2 bases; bases outside gene matches: 3. The CDR3 spans 13 residues. Germline-derived CDR1 and CDR2 are SNHLY and FYNNEI. CDR3 loop: CASLDRAYNEQFF. The CDR3 DNA reads TGTGCCAGCCTTGACAGGGCCTACAATGAGCAGTTCTTC.

The V and J genes are TRBV5-1 and TRBJ1-4; TRBD1 matches at 8 bases. Germline V gene data show CDR1 as SGHRS and CDR2 as YFSETQ. V lost 0 bases and J lost 7; bases outside the gene matches: 8. CDR3 size: 16 residues. CDR3 DNA: TGCGCCAGCAGCTTGGGCAGGGGGCTATTTGGTGAAAAACTGTTTTTT. Translation: CASSLGRGLFGEKLFF.

The gene calls are TRBV29-1 and TRBJ2-1; TRBD1 agrees at 7 bases. This CDR3 has 14 residues. V was pared by 8 bases and J by 0 bases, with 7 bases of the junction left unmatched. Germline CDR1 SQVTM, CDR2 ANQGSEA. In nucleotides, the CDR3 is TGCAGCATCCTGCGGACAGGCTCCTACAATGAGCAGTTCTTC. Translating it yields CSILRTGSYNEQFF.

This chain uses TRBV6-6 with TRBJ2-5; 9 bases align to TRBD1. Matching the DNA end better, TRBJ2-7 makes the J call doubtful. The CDR3 consists of 15 residues. Germline V CDR1 and CDR2: MNHNY, SVGAGI (reference sequence). The CDR3 region has the DNA TGTGCCAGCATATTCGGACAGGGGAGCTCCTACGAGCAGTACTTC. Protein: CASIFGQGSSYEQYF.

The V call is TRBV15, the J call TRBJ2-7; 10 bases are a match to TRBD1. The CDR3 runs 15 residues. V lost 0 bases to trimming and J lost 6 bases; unmatched junction nucleotides: 5. In germline, CDR1 is LNHNV, CDR2 YYDKDF (reference sequence). As DNA, the CDR3 is TGTGCCACCAGCAGAGAAACCCGGACAGGGGGCGAGCAGTACTTC. This gives the protein CATSRETRTGGEQYF.

The V gene is TRBV6-5, the J gene TRBJ2-1; TRBD2 matches at 7 bases. The J segment lost 5 bases and the V segment lost 4 bases, leaving 11 bases of the junction unmatched. This CDR3 has 16 amino acids. Germline V gene lookup returns CDR1 MNHEY and CDR2 SVGAGI. CDR3 in DNA: TGTGCCAGCAGTTTTACTAGCGCTGCTTATAACAATGAGCAGTTCTTC. This translates into CASSFTSAAYNNEQFF.

The CDR3: CASSLAPGTEAFF. For the CDR3, the DNA is TGCGCCAGCAGCTTGGCGCCGGGGACTGAAGCTTTCTTT. J is TRBJ1-1 and V is TRBV5-1; D is ambiguous. CDR1 is SGHRS, CDR2 YFSETQ, per germline. The CDR3 is 13 amino acids. V gave up 0 bases and J gave up 5 bases, with 8 bases separating them.

CDR3 sequence reads: CASSLISREGGYTF. The CDR3 nucleotides are TGTGCCAGCAGCTTAATTTCACGAGAGGGTGGCTACACCTTC. J is TRBJ1-2 and V is TRBV11-2; D remains unclear. The CDR3 length is 14 residues. CDR1 SGHAT and CDR2 FQNNGV come from the germline V gene. V was shortened by 2 bases and J by 7 bases, with 14 bases between the two germline ends.

This clone showed up just a few times. The chain carries TRBV7-8 and TRBJ1-3, with D tentatively TRBD1 (5 bases). Germline V lookup: CDR1 SGHVS, CDR2 FQNEAQ. This CDR3 comprises 16 residues. V was trimmed by 0 bases and J by 0 bases, leaving 9 bases between them. In nucleotides, the CDR3 is TGTGCCAGCAGCTTAGCGCACAGGAGCTCTGGAAACACCATATATTTT. Translation gives CASSLAHRSSGNTIYF. Filled out from reference TRBV7-8 and TRBJ1-3, the complete variable domain reads GAGVSQSPRYKVAKRGQDVALRCDPISGHVSLFWYQQALGQGPEFLTYFQNEAQLDKSGLPSDRFFAERPEGSVSTLKIQRTQQEDSAVYLCASSLAHRSSGNTIYFGEGSWLTVV.

This chain uses TRBV19 with TRBJ2-3; 8 bases align to TRBD2. Germline values: CDR1 LNHDA, CDR2 SQIVND (reference sequence). The V and J ends lost 6 bases and 2 bases, in that order; junction bases with no gene match: 7. The CDR3 runs to 15 residues. CDR3 in amino acids: CASSPTSGFTDTQYF. CDR3 nucleotides: TGTGCCAGTAGCCCTACTAGCGGATTCACAGATACGCAGTATTTT.

The J gene is TRBJ2-1, the V gene TRBV9, with 10 bases fitting TRBD2. The CDR3 has 15 amino acids. V lost 4 bases and J lost 3; bases outside the gene matches: 4. Germline loops: CDR1 SGDLS, CDR2 YYNGEE. CDR3 in DNA: TGTGCCAGCAGCCAAGGACTAGCGGTCTACAATGAGCAGTTCTTC. It codes for CASSQGLAVYNEQFF.

The J gene is TRBJ2-7, the V gene TRBV4-3; 7 bases align to TRBD1. V was clipped by 0 bases and J by 3 bases; unmatched bases: 11. Per the germline V gene, CDR1 is LGHNA and CDR2 is YSLEER. This CDR3 has 17 amino acids. As DNA, the CDR3 is TGCGCCAGCAGCCAAGATTCACCGGGACAGATCTACTACGAGCAGTACTTC. This gives the protein CASSQDSPGQIYYEQYF.

V and J are TRBV4-2 and TRBJ2-1; D is uncertain. CDR1 is LGHNA and CDR2 is YNFKEQ in the germline V gene. The ends were cut back, 1 base at V and 8 bases at J, with 9 bases in the middle. The CDR3 is 13 residues long. The CDR3: CASSQVQSDEQFF. The CDR3 DNA reads as TGTGCCAGCAGCCAAGTTCAATCGGATGAGCAGTTCTTC.

This rearrangement joins TRBV27 to TRBJ2-7, with 8 nucleotides matching TRBD1. The ends lost 2 bases at V and 4 bases at J; junction bases unmatched: 7. CDR3 length equals 15 residues. The germline V gene has CDR1 MNHEY and CDR2 SMNVEV (reference sequence). CDR3 protein: CASSLGQGAWYEQYF. In DNA, the CDR3 is TGTGCCAGCAGTTTAGGGCAGGGGGCATGGTACGAGCAGTACTTC.

The V gene is TRBV19, the J gene TRBJ1-2, with D unresolved. Trimming took off 10 bases at V and 3 bases at J, with 3 bases between the two ends. This CDR3 has 9 residues. CDR1 is LNHDA, CDR2 SQIVND, per germline (reference sequence). CDR3 loop: CAIDYGYTF. CDR3 bases: TGTGCCATAGACTATGGCTACACCTTC.

This clone was seen only once. At one end, the junction sequence differs from germline, possibly due to a read error. The J gene is TRBJ2-2, the V gene TRBV7-7; 10 bases agree with TRBD2. Germline CDR1 is SSHAT and CDR2 is FNYEAQ (reference sequence). This CDR3 comprises 15 residues. The CDR3 bases are TGTGCTAGCACAGCGGGAGGGCCGTACACCGGGGAGCTGTTTTTT. Translating gives CASTAGGPYTGELFF.

The rearrangement joins TRBV30 to TRBJ2-1; D possibly corresponds to TRBD2 (6 bases). V gave up 1 base and J gave up 2 bases, with 15 bases separating them. The CDR3 runs to 16 residues. Germline assignment: CDR1 GTSNPN and CDR2 SVGIG (reference sequence). The CDR3 bases are TGTGCCTGGAGTGCCTGGGGTACTAGCCCCTACAATGAGCAGTTCTTC. This sequence encodes CAWSAWGTSPYNEQFF. Full variable domain (missing parts from reference TRBV30 and TRBJ2-1): SQTIHQWPATLVQPVGSPLSLECTVEGTSNPNLYWYRQAAGRGLQLLFYSVGIGQISSEVPQNLSASRPQDRQFILSSKKLLLSDSGFYLCAWSAWGTSPYNEQFFGPGTRLTVL.

The chain joins TRBV7-8 to TRBJ2-2; TRBD2 matches at 12 bases. The CDR3 contains 15 residues. Germline CDR1 is SGHVS and CDR2 is FQNEAQ. V shed 5 bases, J shed 7 bases, and the junction held 5 bases outside the gene matches. CDR3 nucleotide sequence: TGTGCCAGCAGCCCGCGGACTAGCGGGGACGGGGAGCTGTTTTTT. Amino acids: CASSPRTSGDGELFF. Looking up the rest from reference TRBV7-8 and TRBJ2-2 gives the full variable domain: GAGVSQSPRYKVAKRGQDVALRCDPISGHVSLFWYQQALGQGPEFLTYFQNEAQLDKSGLPSDRFFAERPEGSVSTLKIQRTQQEDSAVYLCASSPRTSGDGELFFGEGSRLTVL.

The V and J genes are TRBV7-2 and TRBJ2-2, with 15 bases identical to TRBD2. In germline, CDR1 is SGHTA, CDR2 FQGNSA. With 1 base clipped from V and 4 bases from J, the junction kept 4 bases outside the gene matches. This CDR3 region has 18 residues. Written as DNA, the CDR3 is TGTGCCAGCAGCTTAGGAGGACTAGCGGGGGGGCCCACCGGGGAGCTGTTTTTT. Translating it yields CASSLGGLAGGPTGELFF.

This chain connects TRBV27 to TRBJ2-7, with 10 bases fitting TRBD2. Trimming cost V 6 bases and J 4 bases; bases outside gene matches: 9. This CDR3 comprises 15 residues. The germline gives CDR1 MNHEY, CDR2 SMNVEV (reference sequence). The CDR3 loop reads CASSYLAGGKYEQYF. The CDR3 coding sequence is TGTGCCAGCAGCTACTTAGCGGGGGGAAAGTACGAGCAGTACTTC.